The clone carrying this TCR beta chain was detected a few times. The target antigen is unknown. In germline, CDR1 is SGDLS, CDR2 YYNGEE. V was trimmed by 0 bases and J by 7 bases, leaving 14 bases between them. This CDR3 comprises 14 residues. This sample is drawn from a study of T cells after yellow fever vaccination. Study-level findings and limits: The presence of abundant clonotypes contaminating from the bulk population was possible in FACS-sorted repertoires.

TCRdb used MiXCR to reprocess the 5' RACE reads, holding one entry per CDR3 protein. The sample has about 630,000 distinct CDR3 sequences, 9% to 15% seen once; the top ten hold approximately 15%. This sample comprised PBMCs, obtained on the day of the yellow fever booster vaccination. The TCR originated in a man aged 30-40 years who received the YFV17D yellow fever vaccine. V gene TRBV9 combines with J gene TRBJ2-7, with a possible D match to TRBD2 (5 bases). The CDR3 coding sequence is TGTGCCAGCAGCGTAGACGGGGATAGTTGGGAGCAGTACTTC. It codes for CASSVDGDSWEQYF.